The rows below give T cell receptor beta chains drawn from one sample of a study of human T cells and chemical hapten exposure. TCRdb redid the calling of the RACE reads with MiXCR, one entry per CDR3 protein. The data hold about 110,000 distinct CDR3 sequences, with about a tenth observed a single time. The sequenced sample was whole blood, obtained in connection with sensitization to the hapten diphenylcyclopropenone (DPC). The receptors were sampled from a woman between 35 and 50 years old with alopecia areata. Some clones in this sample may be carry-over from other donors' samples. Both conserved end residues are part of each CDR3. D genes are given only for firm matches. The size field is filled for only some rows; it gives once, few, many or a size class.

.	TRBV6-5	TRBJ2-3	TRBD2	TGTGCCAGCAGTTACTCGACTAGCGGGGGAGATACGCAGTATTTT	CASSYSTSGGDTQYF
medium-sized	TRBV28	TRBJ1-4	.	TGTGCCAGCAGTGCCGGGGGGGCGGAAGGTGAAAAACTGTTTTTT	CASSAGGAEGEKLFF
.	TRBV28	TRBJ1-5	.	TGTGCCAGCAGTTTTCAGGGGTTGCATCAGCCCCAGCATTTT	CASSFQGLHQPQHF
many	TRBV7-2	TRBJ2-3	.	TGTGCCAGCAGCTTCCCAGGGATCAAGCAGTATTTT	CASSFPGIKQYF
.	TRBV6-5	TRBJ1-2	TRBD1	TGTGCCAGCAGTTTCCAACCGGGACAGCGTCAATTTAACTATGGCTACACCTTC	CASSFQPGQRQFNYGYTF
few	TRBV9	TRBJ1-3	.	TGTGCCAGCAGCCCACGACCAGGGCGAAGCACCATATATTTT	CASSPRPGRSTIYF
few	TRBV5-1	TRBJ2-4	TRBD2	TGCGCCAGCAGCTTATTAGCGGGTGTGGCCAAAAACATTCAGTACTTC	CASSLLAGVAKNIQYF
.	TRBV5-6	TRBJ2-3	.	TGTGCCAGCAGCTTGGACGTCCCGGTATGGGCAGATACGCAGTATTTT	CASSLDVPVWADTQYF
.	TRBV4-3	TRBJ1-1	.	TGCGCCAGCAGCCAAGATTGGTGGGGGAGGGCTGAAGCTTTCTTT	CASSQDWWGRAEAFF
many	TRBV7-2	TRBJ1-1	.	TGTGCCAGCAGCTTAAGCGTGGGGCTGAAGACTGAAGCTTTCTTT	CASSLSVGLKTEAFF
many	TRBV6-2/TRBV6-3	TRBJ2-1	TRBD2	TGTGCCAGCAGTCAAAGCGGGGGAAGGTACAATGAGCAGTTCTTC	CASSQSGGRYNEQFF
many	TRBV4-1	TRBJ2-2	TRBD2	TGCGCCAGCAGCCAAGAACGGACTAGGCACGGGGAGCTGTTTTTT	CASSQERTRHGELFF
many	TRBV29-1	TRBJ2-1	.	TGCAGCGCTACAACGTCCTACAATGAGCAGTTCTTC	CSATTSYNEQFF
many	TRBV11-2	TRBJ2-5	.	TGTGCCAGCAGCTCCCCGGCGGTGGGGGGGACCCAGTACTTC	CASSSPAVGGTQYF
.	TRBV5-8	TRBJ2-5	.	TGTGCCAGCAGCTTGGATGCAGGGCGTCGAAAGACCCAGTACTTC	CASSLDAGRRKTQYF
few	TRBV12-3/TRBV12-4	TRBJ2-5	TRBD1	TGTGCCAGCAGGCAAACAGGGGCGGAGACCCAGTACTTC	CASRQTGAETQYF
many	TRBV7-2	TRBJ2-7	TRBD2	TGTGCCAGCCGGGGGGGTAACGCCTACGAGCAGTACTTC	CASRGGNAYEQYF
few	TRBV2	TRBJ2-4	TRBD1	TGTGCCAGCAGGGCCGGGACAGGGGGCAGGTCTATGGCCAAAAACATTCAGTACTTC	CASRAGTGGRSMAKNIQYF
.	TRBV20-1	TRBJ1-5	.	TGCAGTGCTAGAGGGCGTGGGGGGATTGAAACTTTTAATCAGCCCCAGCATTTT	CSARGRGGIETFNQPQHF
.	TRBV5-1	TRBJ2-1	.	TGCGCCAGCAGCTGGGAAGGAGCAGCATACACGTTCTTC	CASSWEGAAYTFF
many	TRBV6-5	TRBJ1-2	.	TGTGCCAGCAGTTCGGGCCGGGGCTGGAGTGACTACACCTTC	CASSSGRGWSDYTF
few	TRBV4-2	TRBJ2-3	.	TGTGCCAGCAGCCAAGACCAAGATACGCAGTATTTT	CASSQDQDTQYF
.	TRBV18	TRBJ1-5	.	TGTGCCAGCTCACCCCAACACATGGACAATCAGCCCCAGCATTTT	CASSPQHMDNQPQHF
many	TRBV4-1	TRBJ2-1	TRBD2	TGCGCCAGCTCGGGGACTAGAGCCTACAATGAGCAGTTCTTC	CASSGTRAYNEQFF
.	TRBV20-1	TRBJ1-3	.	TGCAGTGCTAGAGATCATATGTTAGTCGGAGACTCTGGAAACACCATATATTTT	CSARDHMLVGDSGNTIYF
few	TRBV12-3/TRBV12-4	TRBJ1-5	.	TGTGCCAGCAGTTCGGAGGGGATTAGCGGTCAGCCCCAGCATTTT	CASSSEGISGQPQHF
.	TRBV29-1	TRBJ2-1	.	TGCAGCATAGTTGCCCCTGGCCGGTACAATGAGCAGTTCTTC	CSIVAPGRYNEQFF
few	TRBV4-3	TRBJ2-2	.	TGCGCCAGCAGCCAAGTCGTAGGCTTCGGCACCGGGGAGCTGTTTTTT	CASSQVVGFGTGELFF
.	TRBV29-1	TRBJ1-2	.	TGCAGCGTTAATAGGGACTACTATGGCTACACCTTC	CSVNRDYYGYTF
many	TRBV4-3	TRBJ1-2	.	TGCGCCAGCAGCCAAGATCACCGACTAGTCGGCTACACCTTC	CASSQDHRLVGYTF
.	TRBV29-1	TRBJ2-7	TRBD1	TGCAGCGTCTTAAAGACAGGGTACGAGCAGTACTTC	CSVLKTGYEQYF
.	TRBV11-2	TRBJ1-1	.	TGTGCCAGCAGTTTTTCGGGGGAAACTGAAGCTTTCTTT	CASSFSGETEAFF
few	TRBV5-1	TRBJ2-1	.	TGCGCCAGCAGCTTCCTCGCTTCGAACAATGAGCAGTTCTTC	CASSFLASNNEQFF
few	TRBV29-1	TRBJ1-2	.	TGCAGCGTGTCCAGGGACTATGGCTACACCTTC	CSVSRDYGYTF
few	TRBV29-1	TRBJ1-1	.	TGCAGCGTTATGAACACTGAAGCTTTCTTT	CSVMNTEAFF
many	TRBV4-3	TRBJ1-6	.	TGCGCCAGCAGCCAAGATCGGGGAAAACCCCTCCACTTT	CASSQDRGKPLHF
.	TRBV30	TRBJ2-2	.	TGTGCCTGGAGTCCCCGTCCCGGGGAGCTGTTTTTT	CAWSPRPGELFF
few	TRBV24-1	TRBJ1-5	.	TGTGCCACCGGCAGAGGGAATCAGCCCCAGCATTTT	CATGRGNQPQHF
many	TRBV3-1	TRBJ1-2	.	TGTGCCAGCAGCCAGGGGGACCGACCTTACACCTTC	CASSQGDRPYTF
.	TRBV13	TRBJ1-2	.	TGTGCCAGCAGCTTAGCGGCAGGCGCCTCTAATGGCTACACCTTC	CASSLAAGASNGYTF
many	TRBV4-1	TRBJ2-1	TRBD2	TGCGCCAGCAGCCGCGATGGGGCGGGGGGCGTCTCCTACAATGAGCAGTTCTTC	CASSRDGAGGVSYNEQFF
many	TRBV3-1	TRBJ2-4	.	TGTGCCAGCAGCCAAGGACTGTTAGCCAAAAACATTCAGTACTTC	CASSQGLLAKNIQYF
.	TRBV12-3/TRBV12-4	TRBJ2-5	TRBD1	TGTGCCAGCAGTTATGACAGGGGATTAGGGAAGACCCAGTACTTC	CASSYDRGLGKTQYF
.	TRBV19	TRBJ1-5	TRBD1	TGTGCCAGTAGTCTCTCGACAGGGTTGAGCAATCAGCCCCAGCATTTT	CASSLSTGLSNQPQHF
.	TRBV7-2	TRBJ1-5	.	TGTGCCAGCAGCTTAGGGGGGGGCCTAACGCCCCAGCATTTT	CASSLGGGLTPQHF
many	TRBV7-2	TRBJ2-5	TRBD2	TGTGCCAGCAGCAGAACCGAGCGGGGGGCCACAAGAGAGACCCAGTACTTC	CASSRTERGATRETQYF
few	TRBV6-5	TRBJ2-7	.	TGTGCCAGCAGATCTCCGGGACGGAGCTACGAGCAGTACTTC	CASRSPGRSYEQYF
.	TRBV7-2	TRBJ2-1	.	TGTGCCAGCAGCCAGCCTAGGAATGGGCAGTTCTTC	CASSQPRNGQFF
few	TRBV2	TRBJ2-7	.	TGTGCCAGCAGTGAGGGCACCTCCTACGAGCAGTACTTC	CASSEGTSYEQYF
few	TRBV25-1	TRBJ2-7	TRBD1	TGTGCCAGCAGTGTGACAGGGGGGGTCTACGAGCAGTACTTC	CASSVTGGVYEQYF
few	TRBV19	TRBJ1-6	.	TGTGCCAGTAGTATGAACCAAGTTAATTCACCCCTCCACTTT	CASSMNQVNSPLHF